This T cell receptor beta chain was observed in a study of T cells after yellow fever vaccination. Trimming left V 0 bases short and J 1 base short, with 9 bases between. Looked up from germline, CDR1 is LNHNV and CDR2 is YYDKDF (reference sequence). There are 16 residues in the CDR3. TCRdb processed the 5' RACE reads anew with MiXCR; each CDR3 protein has one entry. The sample consists of about 350,000 distinct CDR3 sequences, 7% to 9% of them appearing once. The source is a man between 18 and 35 years old who received the YFV17D yellow fever vaccine. The V call is TRBV15, the J call TRBJ2-2; D is ambiguous. The sequencing used PBMCs, collected about 41 days after the first yellow fever vaccination. The CDR3 here is CATSRDGAMNTGELFF. The DNA of the CDR3 is TGTGCCACCAGCAGAGACGGAGCGATGAACACCGGGGAGCTGTTTTTT.